This TCR beta chain was sequenced for a study of identical twins (TCRdb year 2016). As for the study more broadly: To test whether fetal clonotypes persist, this study deep-sequenced TCR alpha and beta repertoires from monozygotic twins, from unrelated adults of various ages, and from cord blood. To rule out contamination, the twin experiments were replicated at different times with different library preparation protocols. General conclusions and limits of the study: In monozygotic twins, out-of-frame TCR alpha sharing was systematically underestimated by recombination models, although the models agreed with sharing between unrelated individuals. Invariant T cells such as MAIT and iNKT could partly confound zero-insertion analyses, although diverse VJ usage argued against such confounding for most clonotypes. Compared with coincidental sharing between unrelated individuals, out-of-frame TCR alpha sequences shared between twins showed an excess of sequences with low generation probability. Because the same donors could not be followed over many years, the conclusions depended on cross-sectional statistical analysis. Excess twin sharing in beta out-of-frame sequences was weaker because fewer shared sequences lowered the signal-to-noise ratio. Abundant cord blood beta clonotypes carried fewer insertions; young adult naive repertoires showed a weaker similar trend, while memory repertoires showed none.

In this sample, this clonotype turned up a few times. Its specific antigen is unknown. No per-base quality is available; no much larger clone lies one base away. The germline V gene supplies CDR1 MGHDK and CDR2 SYGVNS. V is clipped by 5 bases and J by 9 bases, and the sequence between their germline boundaries is 11 bases long. Reading from cysteine to phenylalanine, the CDR3 counts 11 amino acids. Just CDR3 DNA is preserved here, 33 bases in frame from base 1. Libraries were constructed by 5' RACE. The sample was run on an Illumina HiSeq 2000. A universal primer binding site was introduced by template switching, and a unique molecular identifier was present in the final cDNA, enabling accurate counting of TCR cDNA molecules. Specific primers in the conserved constant-segment region were used to synthesize first-strand cDNA for the TCR alpha and beta chains. Each cDNA library was double barcoded, with a SMART-Mk sample barcode plus Illumina barcodes, to control for contamination. TruSeq adapter sequences along with Illumina sample barcodes were introduced in two successive PCR steps. The TCR alpha and beta cDNA libraries were sequenced on the Illumina HiSeq platform using custom primers. In the original analysis: Unique molecular identifiers were extracted from raw reads with MiGEC, and CDR3 positions were determined with MiXCR. Recombination models were inferred per individual with the repgenHMM and IGoR tools using an EM algorithm. The analysis of shared clonotypes was done with the tcR package in R, with sharing normalized by the product of cloneset sizes. Out-of-frame nonproductive sequences were analyzed to study raw recombination free of thymic and clonal selection effects. TCRdb reworked the public reads: Q25 trimming with fastp, MiXCR clone assembly, productive beta chains retained. Duplicate CDR3 protein sequences are folded into a single record with the most common DNA and genes. None of the V and J calls come from the authors' own analysis; TCRdb made them. Counted in this sample were under 500,000 distinct CDR3 sequences; roughly 13% of them appeared once. Around 0.98% of the sample goes to the ten largest clones.

Every donor in the study was a healthy Caucasian. Three pairs of female monozygotic twins, all aged roughly 18 to 29 years, made up the twin cohort. CD4+ and CD8+ T cell populations were isolated with positive isolation kits from Invitrogen. This sample also belongs to another study, concerning yellow fever vaccine responses in identical twins. The second source states: According to the authors, in identical twins the way T cells responded to vaccination appeared partly convergent and partly personalized. In the study, vaccine-responding T cell clones were precisely tracked in identical twins.

This TCR was recovered from a woman aged 18-29 years in good health. The chain is assembled from TRBV25-1 and TRBJ2-7; a tentative D match to TRBD2 spans 6 bases. The sample comprised CD4+ T cells sorted from blood. The nucleotide sequence is TGTGCCAGCAGTCAAGTGGGGGGGCAGTACTTC. Its product reads: CASSQVGGQYF.